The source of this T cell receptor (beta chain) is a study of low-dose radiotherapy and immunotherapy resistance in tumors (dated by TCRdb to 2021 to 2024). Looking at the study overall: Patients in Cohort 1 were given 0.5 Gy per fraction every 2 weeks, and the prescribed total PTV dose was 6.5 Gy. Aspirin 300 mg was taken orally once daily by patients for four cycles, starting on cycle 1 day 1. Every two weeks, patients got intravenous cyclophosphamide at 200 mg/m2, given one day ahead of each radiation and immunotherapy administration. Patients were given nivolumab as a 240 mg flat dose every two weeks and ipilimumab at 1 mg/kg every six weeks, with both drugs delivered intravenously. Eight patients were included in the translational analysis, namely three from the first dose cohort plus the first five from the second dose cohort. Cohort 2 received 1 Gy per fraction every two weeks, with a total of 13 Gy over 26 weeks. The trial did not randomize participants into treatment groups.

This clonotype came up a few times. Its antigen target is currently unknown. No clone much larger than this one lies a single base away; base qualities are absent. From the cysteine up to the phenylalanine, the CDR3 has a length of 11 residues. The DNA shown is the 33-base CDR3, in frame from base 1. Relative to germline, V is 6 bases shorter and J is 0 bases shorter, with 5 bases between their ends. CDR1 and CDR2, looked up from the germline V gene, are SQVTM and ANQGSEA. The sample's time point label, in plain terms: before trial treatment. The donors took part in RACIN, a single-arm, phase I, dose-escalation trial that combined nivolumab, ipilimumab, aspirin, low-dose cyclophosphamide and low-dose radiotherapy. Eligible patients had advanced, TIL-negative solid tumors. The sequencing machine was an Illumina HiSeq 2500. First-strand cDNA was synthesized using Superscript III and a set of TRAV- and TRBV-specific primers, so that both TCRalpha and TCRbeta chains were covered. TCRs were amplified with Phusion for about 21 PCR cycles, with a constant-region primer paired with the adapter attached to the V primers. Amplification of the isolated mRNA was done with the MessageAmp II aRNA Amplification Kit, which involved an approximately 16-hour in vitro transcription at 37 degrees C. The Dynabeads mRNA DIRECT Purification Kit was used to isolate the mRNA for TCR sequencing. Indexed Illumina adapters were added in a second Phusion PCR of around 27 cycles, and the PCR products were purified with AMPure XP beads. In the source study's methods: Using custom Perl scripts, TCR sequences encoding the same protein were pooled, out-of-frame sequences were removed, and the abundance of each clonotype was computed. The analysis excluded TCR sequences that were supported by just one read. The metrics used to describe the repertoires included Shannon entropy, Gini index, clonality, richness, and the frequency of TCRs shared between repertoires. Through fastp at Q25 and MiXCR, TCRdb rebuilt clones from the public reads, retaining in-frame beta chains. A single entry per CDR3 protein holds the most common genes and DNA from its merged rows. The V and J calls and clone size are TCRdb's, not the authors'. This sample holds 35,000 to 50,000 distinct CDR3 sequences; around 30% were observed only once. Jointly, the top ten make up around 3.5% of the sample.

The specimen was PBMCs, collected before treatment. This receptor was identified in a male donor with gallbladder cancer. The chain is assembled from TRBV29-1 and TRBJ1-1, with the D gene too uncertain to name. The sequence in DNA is TGCAGCGTCCTCCTGAACACTGAAGCTTTCTTT. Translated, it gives CSVLLNTEAFF.